This TCR beta chain was identified in a study of monozygotic twins with cystic fibrosis. Study-wide findings and caveats: Co-twins had the most similar V usage for 13 of 16 pairs, J for 8. Median Simpson clonality of 0.0095 suggested naive T cells predominated. Shared CDR3 numbers were not associated with age, concordance or severity.

In the case of this clone: Its antigen is still unknown.

Data came from immunoSEQ multiplex PCR; TCRdb stores just in-frame clones and leaves some out. The data show fewer than 15,000 clones, around 98% seen once. V lost 4 bases and J lost 7, with 13 bases in between. The CDR3 length is 14 residues. Germline-derived CDR1 and CDR2 are MNHNY and SVGAGI (reference sequence). The TCR was taken from a girl aged 2-10 years with cystic fibrosis. J is TRBJ2-2 and V is TRBV6-6, with D tentatively TRBD2 (5 bases). Material: blood. DNA for the CDR3: TGTGCCAGCAGTTCGGGGAATTTCGGCGGGGAGCTGTTTTTT. Residues: CASSSGNFGGELFF.